Included here is one T cell receptor (beta chain) sequence, with context. These data belong to a study of blood T cell repertoires in COVID-19. Only in-frame clones appear in the TCRdb table, and some are missing; sequencing was by immunoSEQ multiplex PCR. The data show 80,000 to 100,000 clones, with around 67% seen just once and 3.9% held by the top ten. The CDR3 sequence is 16 residues long. Germline-derived CDR1 and CDR2 are SGDLS and YYNGEE. V lost 3 bases, J lost 5 bases, and 21 bases lay in between. The rearrangement links TRBV9 to TRBJ2-7; possibly TRBD1 for D (6 bases). The sequencing input was peripheral blood. The clonotype was recovered from a man between 65 and 85 years old with COVID-19, enrolled during active disease. This CDR3 is CASSGGVSNRDDEQYF. The CDR3 DNA reads as TGTGCCAGCAGCGGAGGGGTAAGCAACAGGGACGACGAGCAGTACTTC.